The sequence of this T cell receptor beta chain was determined in a study of lymphopenia after photon versus proton radiotherapy. Study findings and constraints: Proton therapy kept repertoires fairly stable, unlike photons, which gained effector/memory cells.

Germline CDR1 is SNHLY and CDR2 is FYNNEI. Trimming removed 7 bases from V and 0 bases from J, with 10 bases in between. CDR3 length: 14 residues. Points on this clone: Its antigen is not known.

TCRdb keeps only in-frame clones here, not all; method: immunoSEQ multiplex PCR. The sample contains about 42,000 clones, around 86% of which appear only once. This rearrangement joins TRBV2 to TRBJ2-1; D gene uncertain. The receptor was derived from a woman in her sixties or seventies with pancreatic cancer. The source material was peripheral blood, sampled from a patient treated with proton-based radiotherapy. The CDR3 DNA follows: TGTGCCAGCACGGTTCTACTCTCCTACAATGAGCAGTTCTTC. It translates to CASTVLLSYNEQFF.